The rows below give T cell receptor beta chains drawn from one sample of a study of PD-1 blockade in classical Hodgkin lymphoma. TCRdb's table, derived via immunoSEQ multiplex PCR, lists solely in-frame clones and lacks some. The table has 35,000 to 50,000 clones, 60% to 70% seen once. The sequencing here drew on peripheral blood mononuclear cells (PBMCs), taken before the fourth cycle of nivolumab. These receptors were collected from a human donor with classical Hodgkin lymphoma. CDR3s include the opening cysteine and the closing phenylalanine or tryptophan. A D gene is named only where the DNA matches it firmly. Size values are once, few and many counts, or a class for expanded clones, and some rows have none.

V gene: TRBV6-1; J gene: TRBJ2-3; clone size: NA; CDR3 length: 14; D gene: NA; CDR3 DNA: TGTGCCAGCAGTGAAGGTGGGGGGCCGGATACGCAGTATTTT; CDR3 protein: CASSEGGGPDTQYF
V gene: TRBV21-1; J gene: TRBJ2-6; clone size: NA; CDR3 length: 19; D gene: NA; CDR3 DNA: TGTGCCAGTCACACGTGGGGGGACAGGGGTTCCTCTGGGGCCAACGTCCTGACTTTC; CDR3 protein: CASHTWGDRGSSGANVLTF
V gene: TRBV6-1; J gene: TRBJ2-1; clone size: NA; CDR3 length: 15; D gene: NA; CDR3 DNA: TGTGCCAGCAGCGTAACAGGGAACTCCTACAATGAGCAGTTCTTC; CDR3 protein: CASSVTGNSYNEQFF
V gene: TRBV28; J gene: TRBJ1-5; clone size: few; CDR3 length: 14; D gene: NA; CDR3 DNA: TGTGCCAGCACCGGATCAGGATCGGCTCAGCCCCAGCATTTT; CDR3 protein: CASTGSGSAQPQHF
V gene: TRBV28; J gene: TRBJ1-5; clone size: NA; CDR3 length: 14; D gene: TRBD1; CDR3 DNA: TGTGCCAGCAGTTTCGGGACAGTAAATCAGCCCCAGCATTTT; CDR3 protein: CASSFGTVNQPQHF
V gene: TRBV25-1; J gene: TRBJ2-7; clone size: medium-sized; CDR3 length: 10; D gene: NA; CDR3 DNA: TGTGCCAGCAGTGGGGCTGCGCAGTACTTC; CDR3 protein: CASSGAAQYF
V gene: TRBV4-1; J gene: TRBJ2-7; clone size: NA; CDR3 length: 16; D gene: TRBD1; CDR3 DNA: TGCGCCAGCAGCCATGCGGGACAGGAACCTTCCTACGAGCAGTACTTC; CDR3 protein: CASSHAGQEPSYEQYF
V gene: TRBV25-1; J gene: TRBJ2-2; clone size: few; CDR3 length: 14; D gene: NA; CDR3 DNA: TGTGCCAGCAGTGAAAGACCCGAAGCAGGGGAGCTGTTTTTT; CDR3 protein: CASSERPEAGELFF
V gene: TRBV28; J gene: TRBJ1-5; clone size: few; CDR3 length: 16; D gene: NA; CDR3 DNA: TGTGCCAGCATTCGTGGGGGGCAGTATAGCAATCAGCCCCAGCATTTT; CDR3 protein: CASIRGGQYSNQPQHF
V gene: TRBV27; J gene: TRBJ2-2; clone size: NA; CDR3 length: 19; D gene: TRBD2; CDR3 DNA: TGTGCCAGCAGCCGACTCGGACTAGCGGGGGGCCCGAACACCGGGGAGCTGTTTTTT; CDR3 protein: CASSRLGLAGGPNTGELFF
V gene: TRBV14; J gene: TRBJ2-1; clone size: many; CDR3 length: 13; D gene: NA; CDR3 DNA: TGTGCCAGCAGTCAAGTCGAGGAAGGTGAGCAGTTCTTC; CDR3 protein: CASSQVEEGEQFF
V gene: TRBV10-3; J gene: TRBJ1-2; clone size: few; CDR3 length: 12; D gene: NA; CDR3 DNA: TGTGCCATCAGGGGGCAAGACTATGGCTACACCTTC; CDR3 protein: CAIRGQDYGYTF
V gene: TRBV28; J gene: TRBJ2-5; clone size: few; CDR3 length: 14; D gene: NA; CDR3 DNA: TGTGCCAGCAGTCCTAATGGAGGGACCGCGAAGCAGTACTTC; CDR3 protein: CASSPNGGTAKQYF
V gene: TRBV28; J gene: TRBJ2-5; clone size: NA; CDR3 length: 14; D gene: TRBD1; CDR3 DNA: TGTGCCAGCAGTGAGGAGGACAGGGGGTGGGCCCAGTACTTC; CDR3 protein: CASSEEDRGWAQYF
V gene: TRBV4-3; J gene: TRBJ2-5; clone size: NA; CDR3 length: 12; D gene: NA; CDR3 DNA: TGCGCCAGCAGCCACTTGGGGGAGACCCAGTACTTC; CDR3 protein: CASSHLGETQYF
V gene: TRBV28; J gene: TRBJ1-2; clone size: NA; CDR3 length: 12; D gene: NA; CDR3 DNA: TGTGCCAGCAGTTCCCAGAACTATGGCTACACCTTC; CDR3 protein: CASSSQNYGYTF
V gene: TRBV5-3; J gene: TRBJ2-1; clone size: NA; CDR3 length: 15; D gene: NA; CDR3 DNA: TGTGCCAGAAGCTTGAGACGGGCGCTGTGCAATGAGCAGTTCTTC; CDR3 protein: CARSLRRALCNEQFF
V gene: TRBV28; J gene: TRBJ2-2; clone size: NA; CDR3 length: 17; D gene: TRBD2; CDR3 DNA: TGTGCCAGCAGGCGGACTAGACAGCAAGCGAACACCGGGGAGCTGTTTTTT; CDR3 protein: CASRRTRQQANTGELFF
V gene: TRBV9; J gene: TRBJ1-6; clone size: NA; CDR3 length: 14; D gene: NA; CDR3 DNA: TGTGCCAGCAGCGTAGATGGCATGGGATCACCCCTCCACTTT; CDR3 protein: CASSVDGMGSPLHF
V gene: TRBV11-2; J gene: TRBJ2-5; clone size: many; CDR3 length: 15; D gene: NA; CDR3 DNA: TGTGCCAGCAGCTTCTTACAGGGTTTGCAAGAGACCCAGTACTTC; CDR3 protein: CASSFLQGLQETQYF
V gene: TRBV5-1; J gene: TRBJ1-2; clone size: NA; CDR3 length: 14; D gene: TRBD1; CDR3 DNA: TGCGCCAGCAGCTTAGACAGGGGGCTTCGTGGCTACACCTTC; CDR3 protein: CASSLDRGLRGYTF
V gene: TRBV6-7; J gene: TRBJ2-1; clone size: NA; CDR3 length: 15; D gene: TRBD2; CDR3 DNA: TGTGCCAGCCGCCTAGCGGGAGATGGAACGGGGGAGCAGTTCTTC; CDR3 protein: CASRLAGDGTGEQFF
V gene: TRBV10-3; J gene: TRBJ1-5; clone size: NA; CDR3 length: 13; D gene: NA; CDR3 DNA: TGTGCCATCAGTGAGTCCGTAGATCAGCCCCAGCATTTT; CDR3 protein: CAISESVDQPQHF
V gene: TRBV5-6; J gene: TRBJ1-3; clone size: NA; CDR3 length: 17; D gene: NA; CDR3 DNA: TGTGCCAGCACAACGACTGTCGGAAAGTACTCTGGAAACACCATATATTTT; CDR3 protein: CASTTTVGKYSGNTIYF
V gene: TRBV28; J gene: TRBJ1-6; clone size: NA; CDR3 length: 13; D gene: NA; CDR3 DNA: TGTGCCAGCAGTTTGTGGTATAATTCACCCCTCCACTTT; CDR3 protein: CASSLWYNSPLHF
V gene: TRBV6-5; J gene: TRBJ1-1; clone size: few; CDR3 length: 16; D gene: NA; CDR3 DNA: TGTGCCAGCAGTTACTCATCCGGGACGGTGAACACTGAAGCTTTCTTT; CDR3 protein: CASSYSSGTVNTEAFF
V gene: TRBV28; J gene: TRBJ2-7; clone size: NA; CDR3 length: 15; D gene: NA; CDR3 DNA: TGTGCCAGCAGTTCGGACGGGCCAAGCTCCTACGAGCAGTACTTC; CDR3 protein: CASSSDGPSSYEQYF
V gene: TRBV28; J gene: TRBJ2-7; clone size: once; CDR3 length: 13; D gene: TRBD1; CDR3 DNA: TGTGCCAGCAGTTTATGGCCCGACAGGGAATACTACTTC; CDR3 protein: CASSLWPDREYYF
V gene: TRBV5-1; J gene: TRBJ1-6; clone size: medium-sized; CDR3 length: 16; D gene: NA; CDR3 DNA: TGCGCCAGCAACCCGGGGCGGGGATCCTATAATTCACCCCTCCACTTT; CDR3 protein: CASNPGRGSYNSPLHF
V gene: TRBV9; J gene: TRBJ2-1; clone size: NA; CDR3 length: 17; D gene: NA; CDR3 DNA: TGTGCCAGCAGCGTATCCCTGACTAGTGGGTCTCACAATGAGCAGTTCTTC; CDR3 protein: CASSVSLTSGSHNEQFF
V gene: TRBV2; J gene: TRBJ1-4; clone size: NA; CDR3 length: 14; D gene: NA; CDR3 DNA: TGTGCCAGCAGGCGGGAAACGACTAATGAAAAACTGTTTTTT; CDR3 protein: CASRRETTNEKLFF
V gene: TRBV9; J gene: TRBJ1-1; clone size: NA; CDR3 length: 15; D gene: NA; CDR3 DNA: TGTGCCAGCAGCGTCCGCCCCCTGGGGAACACTGAAGCTTTCTTT; CDR3 protein: CASSVRPLGNTEAFF
V gene: TRBV11-1; J gene: TRBJ2-3; clone size: NA; CDR3 length: 14; D gene: TRBD2; CDR3 DNA: TGTGCCACCGCACTAGCGGGAGGAGGAGATACGCAGTATTTT; CDR3 protein: CATALAGGGDTQYF
V gene: TRBV30; J gene: TRBJ2-5; clone size: NA; CDR3 length: 12; D gene: NA; CDR3 DNA: TGTGCCTGGAGCGATCGAGGGGATAGCCAGTACTTC; CDR3 protein: CAWSDRGDSQYF
V gene: TRBV27; J gene: TRBJ1-5; clone size: NA; CDR3 length: 14; D gene: TRBD1; CDR3 DNA: TGTGCCAGCAGTGACAACAGGGGGAGTCAGCCCCAGCATTTT; CDR3 protein: CASSDNRGSQPQHF
V gene: TRBV6-6; J gene: TRBJ2-2; clone size: NA; CDR3 length: 15; D gene: TRBD1; CDR3 DNA: TGTGCCATAAGTTGGACAGGGGGGTATCTCTGGGAGCTGTTTTTT; CDR3 protein: CAISWTGGYLWELFF
V gene: TRBV4-3; J gene: TRBJ2-3; clone size: NA; CDR3 length: 16; D gene: TRBD1; CDR3 DNA: TGCGCCAGCAGCCAGATCGACAGGGGGCAAGGAGATACGCAGTATTTT; CDR3 protein: CASSQIDRGQGDTQYF
V gene: TRBV7-2; J gene: TRBJ1-2; clone size: few; CDR3 length: 17; D gene: NA; CDR3 DNA: TGTGCCAGCAGCTTAGTTGCGTCAGCAGGGAGCAACTATGGCTACACCTTC; CDR3 protein: CASSLVASAGSNYGYTF
V gene: TRBV5-4; J gene: TRBJ1-4; clone size: few; CDR3 length: 14; D gene: NA; CDR3 DNA: TGTGCCAGCAGCGTTGAGGTAGGATCTGAAAAACTGTTTTTT; CDR3 protein: CASSVEVGSEKLFF
V gene: TRBV7-7; J gene: TRBJ2-3; clone size: NA; CDR3 length: 16; D gene: TRBD2; CDR3 DNA: TGTGCCAGCAGCTCCGGGACTAGCGGGAAGGGGCTTACGCAGTATTTT; CDR3 protein: CASSSGTSGKGLTQYF
V gene: TRBV19; J gene: TRBJ1-2; clone size: NA; CDR3 length: 13; D gene: NA; CDR3 DNA: TGTGCCAGTAGACCCGATCCGGGGTTTGGCTACACCTTC; CDR3 protein: CASRPDPGFGYTF
V gene: TRBV18; J gene: TRBJ2-1; clone size: NA; CDR3 length: 13; D gene: TRBD2; CDR3 DNA: TGTGCCAGCTCACCAGATCGGGAGGGCGAGCAGTTCTTC; CDR3 protein: CASSPDREGEQFF
V gene: TRBV13; J gene: TRBJ2-7; clone size: NA; CDR3 length: 14; D gene: NA; CDR3 DNA: TGTGCCACCAATCAGGGGCCTACGACCTACGAGCAGTACTTC; CDR3 protein: CATNQGPTTYEQYF
V gene: TRBV7-9; J gene: TRBJ2-5; clone size: NA; CDR3 length: 17; D gene: NA; CDR3 DNA: TGTGCCAGCAGCTTAGTTCGGGATACTCGGGGGTCGGAGACCCAGTACTTC; CDR3 protein: CASSLVRDTRGSETQYF
V gene: TRBV11-2; J gene: TRBJ1-5; clone size: NA; CDR3 length: 13; D gene: TRBD1; CDR3 DNA: TGTGCCAGCAGCTGGGACAGGGGTCAGCCCCAGCATTTT; CDR3 protein: CASSWDRGQPQHF
V gene: TRBV19; J gene: TRBJ1-2; clone size: NA; CDR3 length: 14; D gene: TRBD1; CDR3 DNA: TGTGCCAGTAGAAAGGACAGGTCTCCCTATGGCTACACCTTC; CDR3 protein: CASRKDRSPYGYTF
V gene: TRBV10-1; J gene: TRBJ2-7; clone size: NA; CDR3 length: 13; D gene: NA; CDR3 DNA: TGCGCCAGCAGGCGGGACAGCTCCTACGAGCAGTACTTC; CDR3 protein: CASRRDSSYEQYF